These T cell receptor beta chains were read from a single sample in a study of beta chain features in type 1 diabetes. TCRdb's table, derived via immunoSEQ multiplex PCR, lists solely in-frame clones and lacks some. In the table there are 300,000 or so clones, roughly an eighth of which are singletons. Material for sequencing was naive CD4+ T cells from blood. These receptors were taken from a man under 40 with type 1 diabetes. Both conserved end residues are part of each CDR3. D genes are given only for firm matches. Not all rows give a size; the values are once, few, many and, for expanded clones, a class.

clone_size d_call j_call v_call cdr3_nt cdr3_aa
. TRBD1 TRBJ1-5 TRBV7-2 TGTGCCAGCAACCCGACAGGGGGTTATGGCAATCAGCCCCAGCATTTT CASNPTGGYGNQPQHF
few . TRBJ2-5 TRBV5-1 TGCGCCAGCCGGGGAAACAGCGGTCTCCAAGAGACCCAGTACTTC CASRGNSGLQETQYF
few TRBD2 TRBJ2-1 TRBV9 TGTGCCAGCAGCGGCTCTGGGACTAGCGGGAGTTCCTACAATGAGCAGTTCTTC CASSGSGTSGSSYNEQFF
. TRBD1 TRBJ2-1 TRBV9 TGTGCCAGCAGCTCTCGGACAGGGGGTGTTGGCAATGAGCAGTTCTTC CASSSRTGGVGNEQFF
. . TRBJ1-1 TRBV4-3 TGCGCCAGCAGCCAAGATCCAAACACTGAAGCTTTCTTT CASSQDPNTEAFF
few TRBD2 TRBJ2-1 TRBV19 TGTGCCAGTAGTAGGAGCAGAAGCGGGGTCTCCTACAATGAGCAGTTCTTC CASSRSRSGVSYNEQFF
. . TRBJ2-7 TRBV18 TGTGCCAGCTCACCCAGTGCCGAGCAGTACTTC CASSPSAEQYF
. . TRBJ2-1 TRBV19 TGTGCCAGTAGTATAGGGACCGGGACACCGAGGGATGAGCAGTTCTTC CASSIGTGTPRDEQFF
few . TRBJ1-1 TRBV6-5 TGTGCCAGCAGTCCTCAGATGATTAACACTGAAGCTTTCTTT CASSPQMINTEAFF
. TRBD2 TRBJ2-7 TRBV28 TGTGCCAGCACCGATAGCGGGAGGTCCCGGCGCGAGCAGTACTTC CASTDSGRSRREQYF
. . TRBJ2-5 TRBV7-2 TGTGCCAGCAGCTTCCAGCAATCGGGGGAGACCCAGTACTTC CASSFQQSGETQYF
few TRBD1 TRBJ2-7 TRBV6-6 TGTGCCAGCACCGGGACAGGGACATTATACGAGCAGTACTTC CASTGTGTLYEQYF
few . TRBJ2-7 TRBV5-1 TGCGCCAGCAGCCCGTCCAGACAGTTTACCTACGAGCAGTACTTC CASSPSRQFTYEQYF
. TRBD1 TRBJ1-2 TRBV5-4 TGTGCCAGCAGCTCCGTTACAGGGGGCAACGGCTACACCTTC CASSSVTGGNGYTF
. . TRBJ2-7 TRBV30 TGTGCCTGGAGTTCAAAATTGCCGCGATGGGCCGAGCAGTACTTC CAWSSKLPRWAEQYF
. TRBD1 TRBJ2-7 TRBV11-2 TGTGCCAGCAGCCCCGGGCGGACAGGGGCCAGCGAGCAGTACTTC CASSPGRTGASEQYF
few . TRBJ2-7 TRBV11-2 TGTGCCAGCAGCCTACAAGCTTCGCGGTCCTACGAGCAGTACTTC CASSLQASRSYEQYF
. TRBD2 TRBJ2-7 TRBV5-1 TGCGCCAGCAGCTTGGGCGGGAGGTATGACGAGCAGTACTTC CASSLGGRYDEQYF
few TRBD2 TRBJ2-3 TRBV7-6 TGTGCCAGCAGCTTAGAGGTAGCCGGGCTAGCGGGGGGAGAACATACGCAGTATTTT CASSLEVAGLAGGEHTQYF
few TRBD2 TRBJ2-3 TRBV4-2 TGTGCCAGCAGCCAAAGAGGAGGTAGCGGGAGGGCCGGTGGGAAGAGAGATACGCAGTATTTT CASSQRGGSGRAGGKRDTQYF
. . TRBJ1-2 TRBV4-2 TGTGCCAGCAGCCAAGCTACGGGTCAGGCCAGGGACAATGGCTACACCTTC CASSQATGQARDNGYTF
. TRBD2 TRBJ2-7 TRBV30 TGTGCCTGGAGTGTATGGCGGACTAGCGGATTAGCCTACGAGCAGTACTTC CAWSVWRTSGLAYEQYF
. . TRBJ2-1 TRBV18 TGTGCCAGCTCTCTTTCTAGAAATGAGCAGTTCTTC CASSLSRNEQFF
few TRBD1 TRBJ2-7 TRBV7-9 TGTGCCAGCAGGTCCGGGACAGCCAGCTACGAGCAGTACTTC CASRSGTASYEQYF
. . TRBJ2-1 TRBV18 TGTGCCAGCTCACCATCCGGCTCCTACAATGAGCAGTTCTTC CASSPSGSYNEQFF
few . TRBJ2-7 TRBV6-6 TGTGCCAGCAGTTCGCACAGCTCCTACGAGCAGTACTTC CASSSHSSYEQYF
. TRBD1 TRBJ1-2 TRBV28 TGTGCCAGCAGGGTTGGACAGGGGGGAAACTATGGCTACACCTTC CASRVGQGGNYGYTF
. TRBD1 TRBJ2-7 TRBV28 TGTGCCAGCAGGGTGACAGGGTACGAGCAGTACTTC CASRVTGYEQYF
few TRBD1 TRBJ1-2 TRBV19 TGTGCCAGTAGCTACAGCGGACAGGGGGTCTATGGCTACACCTTC CASSYSGQGVYGYTF
. . TRBJ2-5 TRBV7-2 TGTGCCAGCAGCTTATTTCCCAGGACAAGAGGGGGAGAGACCCAGTACTTC CASSLFPRTRGGETQYF
few . TRBJ2-7 TRBV28 TGTGCCAGCAGTTCCACCGGGACACACCCCAACGAGCAGTACTTC CASSSTGTHPNEQYF
. . TRBJ2-3 TRBV14 TGTGCCAGCAGCGAGAGAGGGGGAGATACGCAGTATTTT CASSERGGDTQYF
few TRBD2 TRBJ2-1 TRBV7-9 TGTGCCAGCAGGCCCGGGACTAGCGGGGCGCATGAGCAGTTCTTC CASRPGTSGAHEQFF
once . TRBJ2-5 TRBV15 TGTGCCACCAGCAGAGGGCGGGGACGGGGGGAGACCCAGTACTTC CATSRGRGRGETQYF
. . TRBJ1-3 TRBV2 TGTGCCAGCAGTGGAGACAGAGCTTCGCTTGGAAACACCATATATTTT CASSGDRASLGNTIYF
. TRBD1 TRBJ1-2 TRBV7-9 TGTGCCAGCAGACCCCCGACAGGGAGAACCGATGGCTACACCTTC CASRPPTGRTDGYTF
. . TRBJ1-1 TRBV29-1 TGCAGCGTAACAGGCGGCGGAAGAACTGAAGCTTTCTTT CSVTGGGRTEAFF
. TRBD1 TRBJ1-3 TRBV28 TGTGCCAGCAGTCGCTCGGACAGGGCTGGAAACACCATATATTTT CASSRSDRAGNTIYF
. . TRBJ1-1 TRBV28 TGTGCCAGCAGTTCGAGGGCGAATCCTTCCCATGAAGCTTTCTTT CASSSRANPSHEAFF
. TRBD1 TRBJ1-1 TRBV19 TGTGCCACTAACCGGGACAGGGAGACTGAAGCTTTCTTT CATNRDRETEAFF
. . TRBJ2-7 TRBV27 TGTGCCAGCAGTACAATCCCTGACAGCTACGAGCAGTACTTC CASSTIPDSYEQYF